These 21 T cell receptor beta chains came from one sample sequenced in a study of shared T cell receptors in the human thymus. Assay used: immunoSEQ multiplex PCR; TCRdb lists only in-frame clones, some missing. The table lists 700,000 or so clones, 70% to 90% of them singletons, with around 0.0094% in the top ten. These records were also assigned to another study, of human thymus T cells.

The sequenced sample was thymocytes. The origin of the receptors is a girl in the first two years of life with a congenital heart defect.

The CDR3 bases are TGTGCCAGCAGTTCGACTCATACCCGCCTAAGTGGCTACACCTTC. It yields the protein CASSSTHTRLSGYTF. The chain has TRBV27 and TRBJ1-2, with D unresolved. Trimming removed 4 bases at V and 7 bases at J, with 19 bases between. Germline-derived CDR1 and CDR2 are MNHEY and SMNVEV (reference sequence). This CDR3 has 15 residues.

The V call is TRBV4-3, the J call TRBJ2-3; TRBD2 matches 10 bases. The CDR3 extends over 20 amino acids. Per the germline V gene, CDR1 is LGHNA and CDR2 is YSLEER. V shed 3 bases and J 0 bases; nucleotides not matched to a gene: 15. The CDR3 spells CASSHFTGTSAFPSTDTQYF. The CDR3 bases are TGCGCCAGCAGCCATTTTACCGGGACTAGCGCCTTTCCTAGCACAGATACGCAGTATTTT.

V is TRBV5-6 and J is TRBJ1-2, with D perhaps matching TRBD1 (5 bases). Trimming took 4 bases from V and 4 from J, leaving 29 bases between them. CDR1 is SGHDT, CDR2 YYEEEE, per germline. The CDR3 loop spans 19 amino acids. The CDR3 loop reads CASSPIPQRLETGGYGYTF. CDR3 DNA: TGTGCCAGCAGCCCGATCCCTCAGAGATTAGAAACCGGGGGCTATGGCTACACCTTC.

This clone was detected once. V is TRBV4-2 and J is TRBJ2-3; 16 bases align to TRBD2. The V gene's germline CDR1 is LGHNA and CDR2 YNFKEQ. V shed 0 bases and J 0 bases; nucleotides not matched to a gene: 6. The CDR3 is 20 residues long. CDR3 loop: CASSQDQGLAGGPSTDTQYF. The CDR3 region has the DNA TGTGCCAGCAGCCAAGATCAGGGACTAGCGGGGGGGCCTAGCACAGATACGCAGTATTTT.

V gene TRBV7-8 combines with J gene TRBJ1-1; TRBD1 is a possible D gene (5 bases). The CDR3 has 13 residues. Germline CDR1 reads SGHVS; CDR2 reads FQNEAQ. Trimming pared 2 bases from V and 4 bases from J, leaving 8 bases between. CDR3 DNA: TGTGCCAGCAGCTTAAGGACAAGCACTGAAGCTTTCTTT. This encodes CASSLRTSTEAFF.

The rearrangement links TRBV11-2 to TRBJ1-6, with TRBD1 matching 7 bases. With 0 bases clipped from V and 5 bases from J, the junction kept 4 bases outside the gene matches. Per germline, CDR1 SGHAT and CDR2 FQNNGV. CDR3 length: 16 residues. As DNA, the CDR3 is TGTGCCAGCAGCTTAGAGGGCAGGGGGAATAATTCACCCCTCCACTTT. This sequence encodes CASSLEGRGNNSPLHF.

V and J are TRBV5-1 and TRBJ1-1; maybe TRBD1 (5 bases). Germline V lookup: CDR1 SGHRS, CDR2 YFSETQ. V was cut by 0 bases and J by 9 bases, with 12 bases left in between. The CDR3 length is 13 residues. CDR3 region: CASSLGGRVQAFF. CDR3 bases: TGCGCCAGCAGCTTGGGGGGCAGGGTTCAAGCTTTCTTT.

V is TRBV28 and J is TRBJ1-2, with D unresolved. The germline V gene has CDR1 MDHEN and CDR2 SYDVKM. The V gene lost 5 bases and the J gene lost 1 base, with 8 bases spanning the gap. This CDR3 is built from 13 residues. Here the CDR3 DNA reads TGTGCCAGCAGTCCTGGAGGTAACTATGGCTACACCTTC. This encodes CASSPGGNYGYTF.

This chain connects TRBV20-1 to TRBJ2-1, with D perhaps TRBD2 (5 bases). This CDR3 has 11 amino acids. The germline gives CDR1 DFQATT, CDR2 SNEGSKA (reference sequence). Trimming left V 1 base short and J 7 bases short, with 5 bases between. CDR3 protein: CSARGRNEQFF. CDR3 DNA sequence: TGCAGTGCTAGAGGGAGGAATGAGCAGTTCTTC.

This clone was seen a few times. This chain uses TRBV7-9 with TRBJ2-5; the D gene is possibly TRBD2 (6 bases). This CDR3 is built from 15 residues. V lost 2 bases and J 0 bases, leaving 10 bases between the germline ends. Per the germline V gene, CDR1 is SEHNR and CDR2 is FQNEAQ (reference sequence). In DNA form, the CDR3 reads TGTGCCAGCAGCTTAAGGACTACCAACCAAGAGACCCAGTACTTC. Translated: CASSLRTTNQETQYF.

The rearrangement joins TRBV6-5 to TRBJ2-5; the D gene is possibly TRBD2 (7 bases). The CDR3 contains 15 residues. V was pared by 6 bases and J by 3 bases, with 17 bases between. Per germline, CDR1 MNHEY and CDR2 SVGAGI. The CDR3 reads CASSPPGGGKETQYF. Here the CDR3 DNA reads TGTGCCAGCAGCCCCCCCGGCGGGGGCAAAGAGACCCAGTACTTC.

The V and J genes are TRBV6-1 and TRBJ2-7; TRBD1 matches 11 bases. V lost 10 bases, J lost 1 base, and 9 bases stayed unmatched. The CDR3 consists of 15 residues. CDR1 is MNHNS, CDR2 SASEGT, per germline. Written as DNA, the CDR3 is TGTGCCATCGAACAGGGACAGGGGGTATCCTACGAGCAGTACTTC. Translation: CAIEQGQGVSYEQYF.

The CDR3 protein is CASSSNPGQMNTEAFF. As DNA, the CDR3 is TGTGCCAGCAGTTCAAATCCGGGACAGATGAACACTGAAGCTTTCTTT. The J gene is TRBJ1-1, the V gene TRBV6-5, with 7 nucleotides matching TRBD1. The CDR3 runs 16 residues. Germline V gene lookup returns CDR1 MNHEY and CDR2 SVGAGI. J was trimmed by 0 bases and V by 4 bases; bases with no gene match: 8.

A remark on this clone: The junction departs from the called germline gene at one end, perhaps through a read error. This rearrangement joins TRBV5-8 to TRBJ1-5; D not resolved. The CDR3 extends over 16 amino acids. Germline V gene lookup returns CDR1 SGHTS and CDR2 YDEGEE. The CDR3 coding sequence is TGTGCCAGCAGCTTGGTAACCGGTACTAGCAATCGGCCCCAGCATTTT. The encoded protein is CASSLVTGTSNRPQHF.

This rearrangement joins TRBV7-3 to TRBJ1-2; possibly TRBD1 for D (5 bases). The CDR3 is made up of 15 amino acids. In germline, CDR1 is SGHTA, CDR2 FQGTGA. The V end was cut by 5 bases, the J end by 2 bases, with 15 bases between. The CDR3 coding sequence is TGTGCCAGCAGCCCCGCCCCAGGGCTCAACTATGGCTACACCTTC. This translates into CASSPAPGLNYGYTF.

The V call is TRBV6-6, the J call TRBJ1-3; D uncertain. V gave up 2 bases and J gave up 6 bases, with 11 bases separating them. CDR1 MNHNY and CDR2 SVGAGI come from the germline V gene (reference sequence). This CDR3 is 14 amino acids long. CDR3 amino acids: CASSYPQRLNTIYF. The CDR3 DNA follows: TGTGCCAGCAGTTACCCCCAGCGTTTAAACACCATATATTTT.

The rearrangement links TRBV10-3 to TRBJ2-1, with 10 positions matching TRBD2. After removal of 2 bases from V and 8 bases from J, the junction contained 6 bases not matched to a gene. The CDR3 extends over 15 amino acids. In germline, CDR1 is ENHRY, CDR2 SYGVKD. CDR3 DNA sequence: TGTGCCATCAGTGAGCCAGGAGCGGGGGGGTATGAGCAGTTCTTC. Its protein is CAISEPGAGGYEQFF.

This clone occurred once. This sequence joins TRBV6-5 and TRBJ1-2; D not certain. Germline V CDR1 and CDR2: MNHEY, SVGAGI. Trimming left V 5 bases short and J 5 bases short, with 6 bases between. This CDR3 is built from 11 residues. CDR3 in amino acids: CASSEKYGYTF. The CDR3 DNA follows: TGTGCCAGCAGTGAGAAGTATGGCTACACCTTC.

This sequence joins TRBV29-1 and TRBJ2-1; 8 nucleotides align to TRBD1. Trimming cost V 7 bases and J 8 bases; bases outside gene matches: 13. CDR1 and CDR2 from the germline V gene are SQVTM and ANQGSEA. The CDR3 spans 14 residues. CDR3: CSAYEGQGADEQFF. Here the CDR3 DNA reads TGCAGCGCTTACGAGGGGCAGGGGGCTGATGAGCAGTTCTTC.

This sequence joins TRBV28 and TRBJ2-5, with a possible D match to TRBD1 (5 bases). CDR3 size: 12 residues. CDR1 MDHEN and CDR2 SYDVKM come from the germline V gene. V was clipped by 9 bases and J by 2 bases, with 10 bases between them. The CDR3 here is CASTRAQETQYF. In DNA, the CDR3 is TGTGCCAGTACCAGGGCTCAAGAGACCCAGTACTTC.

The rearrangement links TRBV5-6 to TRBJ1-2; 12 bases map to TRBD1. The V segment lost 5 bases and the J segment 4 bases; nucleotides outside the gene matches: 12. The CDR3 is 17 residues long. The germline gives CDR1 SGHDT, CDR2 YYEEEE. The CDR3 region is CASRTRDRGPFSYGYTF. CDR3 coding DNA: TGTGCCAGCAGGACAAGGGACAGGGGGCCCTTCAGCTATGGCTACACCTTC.